This T cell receptor beta chain emerged from a study of blood T cell repertoires in COVID-19 (dated by TCRdb to 2018 to 2020). A note on the overall study: Samples covering the acute and convalescent phases of COVID-19 were provided by collaborators in the United States, Italy and Spain. The samples were drawn from the first 160 participants of the ongoing ImmuneRACE study and from 950 to 1,500 subjects provided by 6 global collaborators. The dataset comprised deeply sampled blood TCRbeta repertoires from subjects exposed to, actively infected with, or recovered from COVID-19. The sample metadata nearly always contained a de-identified subject ID, COVID-19 status, age in years and sex. A freely available public database, intended as a resource for researchers studying the immune response to SARS-CoV-2, is where the repertoires were released. Where available, HLA class I and class II types were obtained from metadata supplied by the sample provider rather than from assay-based typing. The prospective study material was composed of cDNA or gDNA derived from T cells, B-cell-depleted T cells, or PBMCs.

Remarks on this clone: Its specific antigen is unknown. Base qualities are not recorded, but no much larger clone differs from it by a single base.

Overall results and qualifications from the work: How much clinical and demographic metadata was included differed by source and by participant, and the metadata was provided uncurated.

TCRbeta CDR3 regions were amplified from genomic DNA using the immunoSEQ Assay, a bias-controlled multiplex PCR. The original pipeline was this. Nucleated cell counts per sample were estimated from amplification of reference gene primers within the assay. Sequence reads were collapsed and filtered to measure the absolute abundance of every unique TCRbeta CDR3 rearrangement. For each sample, productive Simpson clonality was calculated as the square root of Simpson's diversity index across productive rearrangements. TCRdb retrieved this table from immuneACCESS and kept in-frame rearrangements only. Not all clones are present; in checked studies, unresolved V genes account for under half, and no reason is known for the remainder. That table furnishes V, J and clone size, whereas the DNA furnished D and trimming. Counted in this sample were around 620,000 clones; around 89% of them appeared once. Over 0.2% of the sample is held by the ten biggest clonotypes.

CDR1 ENHRY and CDR2 SYGVKD were looked up in the germline V gene. Trimming accounts for 4 bases at V and 8 bases at J, while the number of junction bases matched to no gene is 7. The cysteine opens and the phenylalanine closes a CDR3 of 14 amino acids. Just the 42-base CDR3 DNA is kept, in frame starting at base 1. Whole blood was collected in K2EDTA tubes by collaborating institutions according to the institutions' own protocols. For TCRbeta analysis, collaborator samples were shipped as frozen whole blood, as isolated PBMCs, or as DNA extracted from either sample type. This sequence was found in a woman aged 18-35 years with acute or convalescent COVID-19. The V and J segments used are TRBV10-3 and TRBJ1-3, and 8 junctional nucleotides match TRBD1. Sequenced input: peripheral blood. This receptor carries the CDR3 CAISGTGLGDTIYF. In nucleotides, the sequence is TGTGCCATCAGTGGGACAGGGTTGGGAGACACCATATATTTT.